This T cell receptor (beta chain) was captured by sequencing in a study of blood T cell repertoires in COVID-19. Study background: The United States, Italy and Spain provided the acute and convalescent COVID-19 samples. PBMCs, B-cell-depleted T cells, or T cells provided the cDNA or gDNA that made up the material.

Germline V gives CDR1 SGHTA, CDR2 FQGNSA. The ends were cut back, 7 bases at V and 3 bases at J, with 16 bases in the middle. The length of the CDR3 is 14 residues. Original processing notes: Amplification of reference gene primers was used by the study to estimate nucleated cell counts. The data were produced by immunoSEQ multiplex PCR, yet TCRdb's version contains in-frame clones alone and is incomplete. The DNA was the basis for D and trimming; V, J and clone size are from that table. The table includes 270,000 or so clones, approximately 90% detected once. The receptor's source is a man aged 35-49 years with acute or convalescent COVID-19. The chain carries TRBV7-2 and TRBJ2-7, with D maybe TRBD1 (6 bases). Sample: peripheral blood. CDR3 in amino acids: CASKAQQGNYEQYF. In nucleotides, the CDR3 is TGTGCCAGCAAGGCTCAACAGGGTAACTACGAGCAGTACTTC.